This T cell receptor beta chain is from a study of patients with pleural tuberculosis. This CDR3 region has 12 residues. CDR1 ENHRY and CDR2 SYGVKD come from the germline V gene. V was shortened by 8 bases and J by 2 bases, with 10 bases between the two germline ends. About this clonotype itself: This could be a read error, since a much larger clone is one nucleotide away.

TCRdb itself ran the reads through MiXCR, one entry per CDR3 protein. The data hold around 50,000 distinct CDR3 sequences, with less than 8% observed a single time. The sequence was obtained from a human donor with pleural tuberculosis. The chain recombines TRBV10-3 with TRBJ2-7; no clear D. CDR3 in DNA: TGTGCCATCTGTGTTACAGCCTACGAGCAGTACTTC. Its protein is CAICVTAYEQYF.